The rows below give T cell receptor beta chains drawn from one sample of a study of technical replicates of blood from a few donors. Data came from immunoSEQ multiplex PCR; TCRdb stores just in-frame clones and leaves some out. The table shows tens of thousands of clones, with roughly 90% occurring only once. Sequenced sample: PBMCs. The source of these receptors is a human donor in good health. Some clones in this sample may be carry-over from other donors' samples. The CDR3 runs from the conserved cysteine through the conserved F or W. The order of the fields is D gene, clone size, J gene, V gene, CDR3 protein, CDR3 DNA. The D gene is left open where the match is weak. Only part of the rows carry a size: once, few, many, or a class if the clone is expanded.

d_gene: -
abundance: -
j_gene: TRBJ2-1
v_gene: TRBV19
CDR3aa: CASKGRTHSYNEQFF
CDR3nt: TGTGCCAGTAAAGGCAGGACTCACTCCTACAATGAGCAGTTCTTC

d_gene: TRBD1
abundance: -
j_gene: TRBJ1-4
v_gene: TRBV7-6
CDR3aa: CASSSGQATTNEKLFF
CDR3nt: TGTGCCAGCAGCTCGGGACAGGCTACAACTAATGAAAAACTGTTTTTT

d_gene: -
abundance: few
j_gene: TRBJ1-2
v_gene: TRBV19
CDR3aa: CASSRQANYGYTF
CDR3nt: TGTGCCAGTAGTAGACAGGCTAACTATGGCTACACCTTC

d_gene: -
abundance: -
j_gene: TRBJ2-1
v_gene: TRBV4-1
CDR3aa: CASSLYPSSYNEQFF
CDR3nt: TGCGCCAGCAGCCTATACCCGAGCTCCTACAATGAGCAGTTCTTC

d_gene: TRBD1
abundance: -
j_gene: TRBJ1-2
v_gene: TRBV2
CDR3aa: CASSPRTGLDGYTF
CDR3nt: TGTGCCAGCAGTCCCCGGACAGGGTTGGATGGCTACACCTTC

d_gene: -
abundance: -
j_gene: TRBJ1-2
v_gene: TRBV4-1
CDR3aa: CASSQGAFDYTF
CDR3nt: TGCGCCAGCAGCCAAGGAGCCTTTGACTACACCTTC

d_gene: TRBD2
abundance: once
j_gene: TRBJ2-1
v_gene: TRBV7-9
CDR3aa: CASSFLAGGPGEQFF
CDR3nt: TGTGCCAGCAGCTTCTTAGCGGGGGGGCCGGGTGAGCAGTTCTTC

d_gene: -
abundance: large
j_gene: TRBJ1-5
v_gene: TRBV21-1
CDR3aa: CASSKGQGQPQHF
CDR3nt: TGTGCCAGCAGCAAAGGACAGGGGCAGCCCCAGCATTTT

d_gene: -
abundance: -
j_gene: TRBJ2-2
v_gene: TRBV7-6
CDR3aa: CASSMAWGDDTGELFF
CDR3nt: TGTGCCAGCAGCATGGCTTGGGGGGACGACACCGGGGAGCTGTTTTTT

d_gene: TRBD2
abundance: -
j_gene: TRBJ2-1
v_gene: TRBV5-1
CDR3aa: CASRLAGESYNEQFF
CDR3nt: TGCGCCAGCAGGCTAGCGGGGGAGTCCTACAATGAGCAGTTCTTC

d_gene: TRBD1
abundance: -
j_gene: TRBJ2-7
v_gene: TRBV19
CDR3aa: CASSPKQGALLYYEQYF
CDR3nt: TGTGCCAGTAGTCCGAAACAGGGGGCGCTTTTATATTACGAGCAGTACTTC

d_gene: -
abundance: -
j_gene: TRBJ2-1
v_gene: TRBV9
CDR3aa: CASSVLPGNEQFF
CDR3nt: TGTGCCAGCAGCGTATTACCGGGGAATGAGCAGTTCTTC

d_gene: -
abundance: -
j_gene: TRBJ2-1
v_gene: TRBV4-1
CDR3aa: CASSQEVLIYNEQFF
CDR3nt: TGCGCCAGCAGCCAAGAGGTACTAATATACAATGAGCAGTTCTTC

d_gene: TRBD1
abundance: -
j_gene: TRBJ1-4
v_gene: TRBV5-6
CDR3aa: CASSLISGTGQINEKLFF
CDR3nt: TGTGCCAGCAGCTTAATCTCAGGGACAGGCCAAATCAACGAAAAACTGTTTTTT

d_gene: TRBD1
abundance: -
j_gene: TRBJ2-2
v_gene: TRBV5-4
CDR3aa: CASSLGTGLTGELFF
CDR3nt: TGTGCCAGCAGCTTAGGGACAGGCCTTACCGGGGAGCTGTTTTTT

d_gene: -
abundance: -
j_gene: TRBJ2-1
v_gene: TRBV11-3
CDR3aa: CASSSPRGLGEQFF
CDR3nt: TGTGCCAGCAGCTCCCCTCGGGGACTCGGTGAGCAGTTCTTC

d_gene: -
abundance: -
j_gene: TRBJ2-5
v_gene: TRBV29-1
CDR3aa: CSAYTGQETQYF
CDR3nt: TGCAGCGCCTACACGGGGCAAGAGACCCAGTACTTC

d_gene: -
abundance: -
j_gene: TRBJ1-1
v_gene: TRBV7-2
CDR3aa: CASSLVWRPRLSQNTEAFF
CDR3nt: TGTGCCAGCAGCTTAGTGTGGCGCCCCAGACTCTCACAAAACACTGAAGCTTTCTTT

d_gene: TRBD1
abundance: -
j_gene: TRBJ1-4
v_gene: TRBV15
CDR3aa: CATSGTETEKLFF
CDR3nt: TGTGCCACCAGCGGGACAGAAACCGAAAAACTGTTTTTT

d_gene: TRBD1
abundance: -
j_gene: TRBJ2-5
v_gene: TRBV5-1
CDR3aa: CASSWPTGPQETQYF
CDR3nt: TGCGCCAGCAGCTGGCCGACAGGGCCCCAAGAGACCCAGTACTTC

d_gene: TRBD2
abundance: once
j_gene: TRBJ2-3
v_gene: TRBV4-2
CDR3aa: CASSPEASGGSDTQYF
CDR3nt: TGTGCCAGCAGCCCTGAGGCTAGCGGGGGGTCAGATACGCAGTATTTT

d_gene: -
abundance: -
j_gene: TRBJ2-3
v_gene: TRBV4-1
CDR3aa: CATRAGSDTQYF
CDR3nt: TGCGCCACCAGGGCAGGTTCAGATACGCAGTATTTT

d_gene: -
abundance: -
j_gene: TRBJ1-4
v_gene: TRBV6-1
CDR3aa: CASRESTRGNEKLFF
CDR3nt: TGTGCCAGCAGGGAATCGACCCGAGGGAATGAAAAACTGTTTTTT

d_gene: -
abundance: -
j_gene: TRBJ2-7
v_gene: TRBV6-6
CDR3aa: CASSLGRTYEQYF
CDR3nt: TGTGCCAGCAGCCTAGGTAGAACCTACGAGCAGTACTTC

d_gene: TRBD1
abundance: -
j_gene: TRBJ1-3
v_gene: TRBV29-1
CDR3aa: CSVEESTGGFFSGNTIYF
CDR3nt: TGCAGCGTTGAAGAGTCGACAGGGGGCTTCTTCTCTGGAAACACCATATATTTT

d_gene: -
abundance: -
j_gene: TRBJ2-7
v_gene: TRBV5-1
CDR3aa: CASSLAIGGRSSYEQYF
CDR3nt: TGCGCCAGCAGCTTGGCTATAGGGGGACGGAGCTCCTACGAGCAGTACTTC

d_gene: -
abundance: -
j_gene: TRBJ2-1
v_gene: TRBV2
CDR3aa: CASRYGGDEQFF
CDR3nt: TGTGCCAGCAGGTATGGCGGGGATGAGCAGTTCTTC

d_gene: -
abundance: once
j_gene: TRBJ2-7
v_gene: TRBV7-2
CDR3aa: CASSGGALNSYEQYF
CDR3nt: TGTGCCAGCAGTGGGGGGGCCCTTAATTCCTACGAGCAGTACTTC

d_gene: TRBD1
abundance: -
j_gene: TRBJ1-2
v_gene: TRBV5-5
CDR3aa: CASSLVFGTGGARGYGYTF
CDR3nt: TGTGCCAGCAGCTTGGTATTTGGGACAGGGGGCGCGAGGGGCTATGGCTACACCTTC

d_gene: TRBD1
abundance: -
j_gene: TRBJ1-1
v_gene: TRBV7-3
CDR3aa: CASSSGGRTEAFF
CDR3nt: TGTGCCAGCAGCTCAGGGGGCCGCACTGAAGCTTTCTTT

d_gene: -
abundance: -
j_gene: TRBJ1-1
v_gene: TRBV19
CDR3aa: CASNPGRGMARDTEAFF
CDR3nt: TGTGCCAGTAATCCCGGACGAGGGATGGCACGGGACACTGAAGCTTTCTTT

d_gene: -
abundance: -
j_gene: TRBJ1-1
v_gene: TRBV29-1
CDR3aa: CSVEGQLTNTEAFF
CDR3nt: TGCAGCGTTGAAGGACAGCTGACGAACACTGAAGCTTTCTTT

d_gene: -
abundance: -
j_gene: TRBJ1-6
v_gene: TRBV5-1
CDR3aa: CASSEQGYNSPLHF
CDR3nt: TGCGCCAGCAGCGAACAGGGTTACAATTCACCCCTCCACTTT

d_gene: TRBD1
abundance: once
j_gene: TRBJ2-7
v_gene: TRBV19
CDR3aa: CASSIDTTGVYEQYF
CDR3nt: TGTGCCAGTAGTATAGATACAACAGGGGTCTACGAGCAGTACTTC

d_gene: -
abundance: -
j_gene: TRBJ2-1
v_gene: TRBV7-2
CDR3aa: CASSLEWGDNEQFF
CDR3nt: TGTGCCAGCAGCTTAGAGTGGGGGGACAATGAGCAGTTCTTC

d_gene: -
abundance: few
j_gene: TRBJ2-7
v_gene: TRBV6-1
CDR3aa: CASSAEGGSSYEQYF
CDR3nt: TGTGCCAGCAGTGCCGAGGGGGGGAGCTCCTACGAGCAGTACTTC

d_gene: TRBD2
abundance: -
j_gene: TRBJ2-7
v_gene: TRBV7-2
CDR3aa: CASSLLGAGAQYEQYF
CDR3nt: TGTGCCAGCAGCTTATTGGGTGCGGGAGCACAGTACGAGCAGTACTTC

d_gene: TRBD1
abundance: -
j_gene: TRBJ1-2
v_gene: TRBV4-1
CDR3aa: CASSQIRGALTGGHGYTF
CDR3nt: TGCGCCAGCAGCCAGATTCGGGGAGCCTTGACAGGGGGCCATGGCTACACCTTC

d_gene: -
abundance: -
j_gene: TRBJ2-3
v_gene: TRBV7-2
CDR3aa: CASSVLMADTQYF
CDR3nt: TGTGCCAGCAGCGTACTGATGGCAGATACGCAGTATTTT

d_gene: TRBD2
abundance: once
j_gene: TRBJ2-2
v_gene: TRBV7-3
CDR3aa: CASLKHRDYPTGELFF
CDR3nt: TGTGCCAGCCTGAAACACCGGGACTACCCCACCGGGGAGCTGTTTTTT

d_gene: -
abundance: -
j_gene: TRBJ1-3
v_gene: TRBV9
CDR3aa: CASSVEAGSNSGNTIYF
CDR3nt: TGTGCCAGCAGCGTAGAAGCGGGCAGCAACTCTGGAAACACCATATATTTT

d_gene: TRBD1
abundance: -
j_gene: TRBJ1-1
v_gene: TRBV30
CDR3aa: CAWNRDRLSGTEAFF
CDR3nt: TGTGCCTGGAACCGGGACAGGCTCTCTGGAACCGAAGCTTTCTTT

d_gene: TRBD2
abundance: -
j_gene: TRBJ2-3
v_gene: TRBV10-3
CDR3aa: CAISASGVTDTQYF
CDR3nt: TGTGCCATCAGTGCTAGCGGGGTCACAGATACGCAGTATTTT

d_gene: -
abundance: -
j_gene: TRBJ1-1
v_gene: TRBV14
CDR3aa: CASKVDYSPNTEAFF
CDR3nt: TGTGCCAGCAAAGTGGATTACAGCCCAAACACTGAAGCTTTCTTT

d_gene: -
abundance: -
j_gene: TRBJ2-7
v_gene: TRBV7-2
CDR3aa: CASSLSSYEQYF
CDR3nt: TGTGCCAGCAGCCTAAGCTCCTACGAGCAGTACTTC